One TCR beta chain is described in this entry. Its matching antigen is unknown. Diagnostic assessment was based on clinical symptoms, serum thyroxine and TRAb, thyroid ultrasound and orbital computed tomography. The sample is drawn from a study of T cells in Graves' hyperthyroidism and ophthalmopathy. Overall study context: Any treatment followed the collection of peripheral blood at initial diagnosis.

Points from the study as a whole: Most thyroid-expanded clonotypes above 0.001 were also found in blood.

Using RNA transcripts as the source, TCR beta CDR3 regions were amplified. With the HTBI primer set, the TCR CDR3 went through a first round of RT-PCR. TCRdb recomputed calls from the multiplex PCR reads with MiXCR, one row per CDR3 protein. Of some 550,000 distinct CDR3 sequences listed, about a sixth are singletons. The CDR3 has 15 amino acids. The germline V gene encodes CDR1 MGHRA and CDR2 YSYEKL. The V and J ends lost 4 bases and 5 bases, in that order; junction bases with no gene match: 4. The sequencing input was blood. This rearrangement joins TRBV4-1 to TRBJ2-5; 13 bases match TRBD2. The sequence was collected from a woman aged 35 to 49 with Graves' ophthalmopathy. The CDR3 sequence is CASSPGTSGMETQYF. CDR3 bases: TGCGCCAGCAGCCCCGGGACTAGCGGGATGGAGACCCAGTACTTC.